The 21 T cell receptor beta chains presented below share a single source sample, sequenced in a study of OX40 agonist ivuxolimab in advanced cancers. Sequenced by immunoSEQ multiplex PCR; TCRdb stores in-frame clones only, minus some. This table has over 55,000 clones, around 83% appearing once. Source: CD4+ or CD8+ T cells sorted from blood, taken in a trial of the OX40 agonist ivuxolimab. All receptors come from an adult with an advanced solid tumor such as melanoma, head and neck, liver or kidney cancer.

V is TRBV7-2 and J is TRBJ2-1; D is perhaps TRBD1 or TRBD2 (5 bases each). Between the trimmed V and J ends, which lost 6 bases and 6 bases, there was a span of 18 bases. The germline CDR1 and CDR2 sequences are SGHTA and FQGNSA. This CDR3 is 15 amino acids long. The CDR3 sequence is CASRSPGTEVNEQFF. CDR3 in DNA: TGTGCCAGCAGAAGTCCCGGGACGGAAGTCAATGAGCAGTTCTTC. The whole variable domain, filled in from reference TRBV7-2 and TRBJ2-1, reads GAGVSQSPSNKVTEKGKDVELRCDPISGHTALYWYRQSLGQGLEFLIYFQGNSAPDKSGLPSDRFSAERTGGSVSTLTIQRTQQEDSAVYLCASRSPGTEVNEQFFGPGTRLTVL.

This rearrangement joins TRBV11-1 to TRBJ1-6; D might be TRBD1 (6 bases). Trimming left V 5 bases short and J 7 bases short, with 15 bases between. This CDR3 contains 15 residues. Germline V gives CDR1 SGHAT, CDR2 FQDESV (reference sequence). The CDR3 protein is CASSHAGGGNSPLHF. CDR3 nucleotides: TGTGCCAGCAGCCATGCCGGAGGGGGAAATTCACCCCTCCACTTT.

The chain recombines TRBV6-5 with TRBJ2-1; 8 nucleotides match TRBD2. Germline values: CDR1 MNHEY, CDR2 SVGAGI. After removal of 0 bases from V and 6 bases from J, the junction contained 7 bases not matched to a gene. The CDR3 extends over 16 amino acids. CDR3 sequence reads: CASSYSRGTSGNEQFF. In nucleotides, the CDR3 is TGTGCCAGCAGTTACTCGAGAGGGACTAGTGGCAATGAGCAGTTCTTC.

As DNA, the CDR3 is TGTGCCATCAGTGATGGCCCGGCGACCTATAGCAATCAGCCCCAGCATTTT. It encodes CAISDGPATYSNQPQHF. The genes are TRBV10-3 and TRBJ1-5; unclear D gene. CDR1 and CDR2 (germline): ENHRY, SYGVKD. The V and J ends lost 3 bases and 0 bases respectively, with 15 bases between them. The CDR3 covers 17 residues.

The chain carries TRBV11-2 and TRBJ2-7; 7 bases are a match to TRBD2. The CDR3 runs to 15 residues. The J segment lost 3 bases and the V segment lost 5 bases, leaving 10 bases of the junction unmatched. Germline V lookup: CDR1 SGHAT, CDR2 FQNNGV. CDR3 DNA sequence: TGTGCCAGCAGCCCACGGAGCGGGGAGCACTACGAGCAGTACTTC. Translating gives CASSPRSGEHYEQYF.

This clone was seen once. The V and J genes are TRBV5-4 and TRBJ2-6, with D hard to call. The CDR3 is made up of 13 amino acids. Germline V gene lookup returns CDR1 SGHNT and CDR2 YYREEE (reference sequence). V lost 0 bases and J 4 bases, leaving 2 bases between the germline ends. CDR3: CASSLVGANVLTF. CDR3 coding DNA: TGTGCCAGCAGCTTGGTCGGGGCCAACGTCCTGACTTTC.

The genes are TRBV4-1 and TRBJ2-2; D is uncertain. The CDR3 covers 16 residues. V lost 1 base, J lost 3 bases, and 12 bases lay in between. Germline lookup yields CDR1 MGHRA and CDR2 YSYEKL. DNA for the CDR3: TGCGCCAGCAGCCAAGGACTGGCTGTTCACACCGGGGAGCTGTTTTTT. Protein sequence: CASSQGLAVHTGELFF.

This clone was seen more than once but under ten times. The V call is TRBV30, the J call TRBJ2-1; weak D call: TRBD1 (5 bases). Trimming shortened V by 3 bases and J by 7 bases, and 13 bases separated the two germline ends. The CDR3 runs to 13 residues. Germline CDR1 and CDR2: GTSNPN and SVGIG (reference sequence). CDR3 bases: TGTGCCTGGAGAATCCCAGGGCGAAATGAGCAGTTCTTC. This encodes CAWRIPGRNEQFF.

The chain recombines TRBV7-8 with TRBJ2-2; D gene uncertain. The CDR3 has 13 amino acids. Germline V lookup: CDR1 SGHVS, CDR2 FQNEAQ. Between the trimmed V and J ends, which lost 0 bases and 6 bases, there was a span of 5 bases. The CDR3 sequence: CASSLATAGELFF. CDR3 nucleotide sequence: TGTGCCAGCAGCTTAGCGACGGCCGGGGAGCTGTTTTTT.

The chain recombines TRBV9 with TRBJ2-1, with 11 bases aligning to TRBD2. Germline-derived CDR1 and CDR2 are SGDLS and YYNGEE. The CDR3 totals 15 residues. Trimming removed 5 bases from V and 4 bases from J; junction bases left unmatched: 5. CDR3 sequence reads: CASREGLAEYNEQFF. CDR3 sequence (DNA): TGTGCCAGCAGAGAGGGACTAGCGGAATACAATGAGCAGTTCTTC.

The V call is TRBV15, the J call TRBJ1-2; a weak D match, TRBD1 (5 bases). V was clipped by 0 bases and J by 8 bases, with 19 bases between them. The CDR3 extends over 16 amino acids. Germline-derived CDR1 and CDR2 are LNHNV and YYDKDF (reference sequence). Written as DNA, the CDR3 is TGTGCCACCAGCAGAGATTTAGTCACAGGAGTGGGAGGCTACACCTTC. It is translated as CATSRDLVTGVGGYTF.

The V and J genes are TRBV2 and TRBJ2-7; D gene uncertain. V was pared by 5 bases and J by 5 bases, with 16 bases between. Germline V gene lookup returns CDR1 SNHLY and CDR2 FYNNEI. The CDR3 has 14 amino acids. The CDR3: CASSIFGQSDEQYF. In nucleotides, the CDR3 is TGTGCCAGCAGTATCTTCGGGCAGTCGGACGAGCAGTACTTC.

The CDR3 is CASSEDITEAFF. The CDR3 DNA reads TGTGCCAGCAGTGAGGATATCACTGAAGCTTTCTTT. The chain combines TRBV2 with TRBJ1-1; D uncertain. V lost 3 bases to trimming and J lost 4 bases, with 6 bases between them. The germline V gene has CDR1 SNHLY and CDR2 FYNNEI. This CDR3 comprises 12 residues.

The chain combines TRBV7-9 with TRBJ1-2; 8 bases line up with TRBD1. This CDR3 region has 15 residues. Losses at the gene ends were 5 bases for V and 8 bases for J; bases not matched to a gene: 13. CDR1 and CDR2 from the germline V gene are SEHNR and FQNEAQ (reference sequence). CDR3 in DNA: TGTGCCAGCAGCCAAGATGACAGGGGAGGAGTAGGCTACACCTTC. Amino acid sequence: CASSQDDRGGVGYTF.

This sequence joins TRBV18 and TRBJ2-7; D might be TRBD2 (6 bases). The CDR3 length is 17 residues. CDR1 is KGHSH and CDR2 is LQKENI in the germline V gene. The V end was cut by 3 bases, the J end by 6 bases, with 24 bases between. The CDR3 loop reads CASSPVAARTEGVEQYF. CDR3 sequence (DNA): TGTGCCAGCTCACCGGTTGCGGCGCGCACGGAGGGAGTCGAGCAGTACTTC.

This chain links TRBV27 with TRBJ2-4; perhaps TRBD1 as D (5 bases). Germline V gives CDR1 MNHEY, CDR2 SMNVEV (reference sequence). V lost 4 bases and J 6 bases, leaving 10 bases between the germline ends. This CDR3 has 13 amino acids. DNA of the CDR3: TGTGCCAGCAGTTCATATACAGGAAACATTCAGTACTTC. This codes for CASSSYTGNIQYF.

The gene calls are TRBV28 and TRBJ1-4, with D possibly being TRBD1 (6 bases). This CDR3 region has 15 residues. Between the trimmed V and J ends, which lost 5 bases and 8 bases, there was a span of 18 bases. The germline V gene encodes CDR1 MDHEN and CDR2 SYDVKM. CDR3 sequence: CASSRGGVNREKLFF. Here the CDR3 DNA reads TGTGCCAGCAGTAGGGGGGGGGTGAATCGGGAAAAACTGTTTTTT.

The chain links TRBV28 to TRBJ1-5, with a possible D match to TRBD1 (5 bases). This CDR3 is built from 15 residues. Trimming left V 4 bases short and J 6 bases short, with 16 bases between. CDR1 is MDHEN, CDR2 SYDVKM, per germline. The CDR3 DNA is TGTGCCAGCAGTTCTGACAGCACCTCAAGTCAGCCCCAGCATTTT. Residues: CASSSDSTSSQPQHF.

The chain employs TRBV7-2 and TRBJ2-3; D might be TRBD2 (6 bases). CDR3 length: 17 residues. Trimming removed 2 bases from V and 4 bases from J, with 19 bases in between. Germline V lookup: CDR1 SGHTA, CDR2 FQGNSA. The CDR3 DNA sequence: TGTGCCAGCAGCTTAATGATGGGGGGATCAACGTCAGATACGCAGTATTTT. It encodes CASSLMMGGSTSDTQYF.

The sample holds a few counts of this clone. The chain carries TRBV4-1 and TRBJ2-3; TRBD2 matches at 7 bases. Germline CDR1 is MGHRA and CDR2 is YSYEKL. The CDR3 spans 17 residues. V lost 0 bases to trimming and J lost 0 bases; unmatched junction nucleotides: 6. The CDR3 sequence: CASSQEPAGPSTDTQYF. CDR3 DNA: TGCGCCAGCAGCCAAGAGCCAGCGGGGCCTAGCACAGATACGCAGTATTTT.

This clone has only a few counts. The chain links TRBV2 to TRBJ1-6; 7 bases match TRBD1. CDR3 size: 14 residues. Germline CDR1 and CDR2: SNHLY and FYNNEI. The V segment lost 7 bases and the J segment 0 bases; nucleotides outside the gene matches: 0. CDR3 coding DNA: TGTGCCAGCACAGGGGGCTCCTATAATTCACCCCTCCACTTT. Residues: CASTGGSYNSPLHF. Looking up the rest from reference TRBV2 and TRBJ1-6 gives the full variable domain: EPEVTQTPSHQVTQMGQEVILRCVPISNHLYFYWYRQILGQKVEFLVSFYNNEISEKSEIFDDQFSVERPDGSNFTLKIRSTKLEDSAMYFCASTGGSYNSPLHFGNGTRLTVT.